The subject of this entry is one T cell receptor (beta chain). This sample stems from a study of blood T cell repertoires in COVID-19. In the study overall: Samples taken during acute and convalescent COVID-19 were collected in the United States, Italy and Spain.

CDR3 size: 11 residues. CDR1 and CDR2 from the germline V gene are DFQATT and SNEGSKA (reference sequence). With 3 bases removed from V and 9 bases from J, the gap between germline ends came to 9 bases. The table came from immunoSEQ multiplex PCR; TCRdb's copy has only in-frame clones and leaves some out. This table has 300,000 to 400,000 clones, around 85% appearing once. It was within 2 weeks before study entry that exposed participants met a COVID-19 case. Material for sequencing was PBMCs or T cells enriched from blood (not recorded which). V usage is TRBV20-1 and J usage is TRBJ2-1; D is ambiguous. This clonotype was sampled from a woman in her thirties who had been exposed to COVID-19. For the CDR3, the DNA is TGCAGTGCTAGGTGGCAGGCTGAGCAGTTCTTC. Translation: CSARWQAEQFF.